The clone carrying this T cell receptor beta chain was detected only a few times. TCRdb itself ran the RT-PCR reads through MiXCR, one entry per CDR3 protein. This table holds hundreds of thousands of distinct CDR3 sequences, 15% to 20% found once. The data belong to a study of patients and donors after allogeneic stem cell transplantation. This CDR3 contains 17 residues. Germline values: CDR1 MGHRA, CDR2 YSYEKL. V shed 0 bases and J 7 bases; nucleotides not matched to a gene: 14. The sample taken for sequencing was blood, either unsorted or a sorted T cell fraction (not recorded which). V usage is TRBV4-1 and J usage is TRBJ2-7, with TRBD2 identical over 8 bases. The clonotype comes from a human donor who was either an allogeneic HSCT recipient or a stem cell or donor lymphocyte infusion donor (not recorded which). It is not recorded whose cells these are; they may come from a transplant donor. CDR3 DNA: TGCGCCAGCAGCCAAGATCTAGGGGGACTAGGAGCACGGGAGCAGTACTTC. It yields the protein CASSQDLGGLGAREQYF.